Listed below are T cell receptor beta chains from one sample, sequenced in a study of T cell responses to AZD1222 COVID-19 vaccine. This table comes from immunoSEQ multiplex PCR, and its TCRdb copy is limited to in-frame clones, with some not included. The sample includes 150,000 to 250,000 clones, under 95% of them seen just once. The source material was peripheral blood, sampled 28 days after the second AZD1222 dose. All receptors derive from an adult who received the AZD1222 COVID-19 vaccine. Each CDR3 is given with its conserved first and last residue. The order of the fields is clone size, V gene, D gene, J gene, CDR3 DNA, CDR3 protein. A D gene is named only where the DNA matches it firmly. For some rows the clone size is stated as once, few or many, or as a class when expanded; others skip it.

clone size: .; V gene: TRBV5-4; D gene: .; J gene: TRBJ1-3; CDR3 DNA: TGTGCCAGCAGCTTGGATATCTCTGGAAACACCATATATTTT; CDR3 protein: CASSLDISGNTIYF
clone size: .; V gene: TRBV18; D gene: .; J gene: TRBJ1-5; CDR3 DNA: TGTGCCAGCTCACCAGGGCTCGGCAATCAGCCCCAGCATTTT; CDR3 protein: CASSPGLGNQPQHF
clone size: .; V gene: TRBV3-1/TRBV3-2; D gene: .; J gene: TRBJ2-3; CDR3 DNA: TGTGCCAGCAGCCCCGCCGTTCGTTTGCGGGGCACAGATACGCAGTATTTT; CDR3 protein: CASSPAVRLRGTDTQYF
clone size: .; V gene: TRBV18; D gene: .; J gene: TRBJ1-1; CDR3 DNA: TGTGCCAGCTCACCGGAGCCAGTTCTGGGAGCTTTCTTT; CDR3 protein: CASSPEPVLGAFF
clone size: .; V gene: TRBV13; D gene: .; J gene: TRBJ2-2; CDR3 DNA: TGTGCCAGCAGCTTAGCCAGCACCGGGGAGCTGTTTTTT; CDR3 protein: CASSLASTGELFF
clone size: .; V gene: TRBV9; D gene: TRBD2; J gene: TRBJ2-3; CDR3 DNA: TGTGCCAGCAGCTCCTTAGCGGGGGGTCGCACAGATACGCAGTATTTT; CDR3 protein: CASSSLAGGRTDTQYF
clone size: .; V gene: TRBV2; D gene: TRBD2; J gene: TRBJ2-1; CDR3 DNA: TGTGCCAGCAAGAGCCTATTCTCCGGGACTAGCGGGGGAGTTTTTCCCTACAATGAGCAGTTCTTC; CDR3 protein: CASKSLFSGTSGGVFPYNEQFF
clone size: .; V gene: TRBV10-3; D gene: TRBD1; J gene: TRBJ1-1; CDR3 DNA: TGTGCCACGGGAACAGGGGGCAACACTGAAGCTTTCTTT; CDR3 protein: CATGTGGNTEAFF
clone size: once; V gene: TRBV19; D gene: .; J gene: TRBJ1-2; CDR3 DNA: TGTGCCAGTATTGGACCTCCTCGGGGTGGCTACACCTTC; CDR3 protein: CASIGPPRGGYTF
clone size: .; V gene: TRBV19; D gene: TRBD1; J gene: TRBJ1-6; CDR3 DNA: TGTGCCAGTAGTCTCGGGACAGGGGGAACTTCCTATAATTCACCCCTCCACTTT; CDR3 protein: CASSLGTGGTSYNSPLHF
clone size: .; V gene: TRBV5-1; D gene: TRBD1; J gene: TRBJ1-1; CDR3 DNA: TGCGCCAGCAGCTTTGACCGGACAGGGGGCTCGGTGGAAGCTTTCTTT; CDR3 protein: CASSFDRTGGSVEAFF
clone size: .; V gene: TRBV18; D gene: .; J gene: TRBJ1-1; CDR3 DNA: TGTGCCAGCTCACCTTTCCCAGGGGACACTGAAGCTTTCTTT; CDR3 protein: CASSPFPGDTEAFF
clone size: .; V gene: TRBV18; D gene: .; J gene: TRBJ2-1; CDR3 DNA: TGTGCCAGCTCACCTCCCATGGTTGGCAATGAGCAGTTCTTC; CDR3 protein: CASSPPMVGNEQFF
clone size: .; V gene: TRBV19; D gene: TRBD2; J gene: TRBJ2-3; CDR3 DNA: TGTGCCAGTAGTATTATGGGACTAGCTGGCACAGATACGCAGTATTTT; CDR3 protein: CASSIMGLAGTDTQYF
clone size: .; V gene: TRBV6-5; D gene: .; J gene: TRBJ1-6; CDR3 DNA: TGTGCCAGCAGTTACTCGACAGGTACCCCGGATTCACCCCTCCACTTT; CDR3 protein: CASSYSTGTPDSPLHF
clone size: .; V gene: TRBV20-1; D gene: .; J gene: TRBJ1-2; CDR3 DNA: TGCAGTGCTAGTCCGCGGGACTATGGCTACACCTTC; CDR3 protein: CSASPRDYGYTF
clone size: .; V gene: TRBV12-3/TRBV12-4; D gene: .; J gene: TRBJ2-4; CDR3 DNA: TGTGCCAGCACCAATGGAAGAGGAGCTGTTCAGTACTTC; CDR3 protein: CASTNGRGAVQYF